This T cell receptor beta chain is from a study of T cells expressing NK-cell markers. Whole-study findings and limits: Dominant NKG2C+ clonotypes in roughly 6 donors made up 1.0-7.0% of CD8+ T cells. For a handful of donors, these clonotypes were likewise the leading ones in the CD3+CD56-NKG2C+ fraction.

As the method of synthesis, 5'RACE template switching with UMIs yielded TCR beta cDNA. For each CDR3 protein, TCRdb gives one entry from its re-call of the 5' RACE reads, without DNA. The sample data list about 550,000 distinct CDR3 sequences. This CDR3 comprises 16 residues. As regards this clonotype: What it binds is not known.

This TCR came from a man aged 18-30 years in good health. The specimen was blood T cells: a sorted CD56 or NKG2C T cell subset, CD4+ or CD8+ T cells, or bulk PBMC T cells (not recorded which). V gene TRBV12-3 or TRBV12-4 combines with J gene TRBJ2-1; TCRdb names TRBD1, which stays unverified in the absence of DNA. The CDR3 here is CASSLGVEGGQGRQFF.